This T cell receptor beta chain was profiled in a study of draining lymph node invasion in breast cancer (dated by TCRdb to 2018 to 2020). For the wider study: Nodal metastasis was diagnosed by histology and cytokeratin immunohistochemistry and confirmed by EpCAM/CD45 flow cytometry. In a separate targeted assay, sorted memory regulatory T cells and memory conventional CD4 T cells were compared across breast cancer tissues by bulk TCR-beta CDR3 sequencing. From each patient, matched non-invaded and tumor-invaded tumor-draining lymph nodes and the primary tumor were collected, and both Treg and Tconv subsets were profiled. The separate targeted TCR sequencing included lymph nodes from five patients, and primary tumors were also sequenced for most of those five patients. General findings and caveats noted by the study authors: In the targeted TCR-seq data, Tregs appeared more clonally expanded than Tconvs in all tissues, and both subsets were less diverse in tumor than lymph nodes. The data could not resolve whether Treg conversion took place in a given organ or whether converted Tregs recirculated between nodes and tumor. TCRs shared between the Treg and Tconv subsets were viewed as suggestive of, but not proof of, a common clonal origin. Some of the top 100 tumor clones were detected in invaded and non-invaded nodes, and this detection was taken to suggest recirculation between tumor and draining nodes. Tracking of the top-100 tumor clones could be carried out in just a couple of patients. Per tissue, roughly 12-25% of Treg TCRs were found to be shared with Tconvs, and this sharing was interpreted as suggesting peripheral Treg induction.

Memory conventional CD4 T cells were sorted as CD4+ CD45RA- CD25- cells. Each tumor-draining lymph node was classified as non-invaded if metastatic tumor cells were absent and as invaded if metastatic tumor cells were present. Before staining and sorting, T cells were pre-enriched using a Miltenyi Pan T Cell isolation kit. Primary tumors were characterized by immunohistochemistry for estrogen receptor, progesterone receptor, HER2 and Ki-67. Fresh surgical tissue was processed within a few hours after surgery by cutting into small fragments. The tissue fragments were digested enzymatically for over 15 minutes with Liberase TL plus DNase and were then passed through a 40-micrometer strainer. After DAPI live/dead staining, cells were sorted on a BD FACS Aria II, reaching roughly 98-99% purity. Sorted cells were lysed in TCL buffer and RNA was purified with a Norgen Single Cell RNA purification kit including DNase treatment.

This clonotype has a single count. The antigen it binds to is not known. Per-base qualities were not stored, and no clone one base away is much larger. A single read constitutes weak evidence. Counted from cysteine to phenylalanine, this CDR3 has 16 amino acids. Only CDR3 DNA is held: 48 bases, read in frame from base 1. Trimming costs V 5 bases and J 0 bases, and their ends lie 14 bases apart. Taken from the germline V gene (reference sequence), the CDR1 and CDR2 loops are MNHEY and SMNVEV. Preparation of the library involved bulk RNA-seq. The instrument was an Illumina HiSeq 2500. The original pipeline was this. For the separate targeted TCR-seq dataset, MiXCR version 2.1.5 with default parameters extracted and quantified CDR3 sequences from raw reads. Each TCR-beta clone in the separate targeted TCR-seq dataset was defined by the V gene, J gene and CDR3 sequence taken together. In the separate targeted TCR-seq dataset, clones with fewer than three counts were first removed, after which only the 90% most strongly expressed clones per sample were kept. In the separate targeted TCR-seq dataset, Treg-Tconv overlap was computed as shared clones divided by total Treg clones per tissue, times 100. Through fastp at Q25 and MiXCR, TCRdb rebuilt clones from the public reads, retaining in-frame beta chains. Each entry is one CDR3 protein sequence, shown with its most common DNA and genes. The V and J calls reflect TCRdb's pipeline rather than the authors' work. The sample yields fewer than 2,500 distinct CDR3 sequences; 85% were counted once. 2.4% of the sample is held by the ten biggest clonotypes.

The sequence is built from TRBV27 and TRBJ2-1; the D gene is not confidently resolved. This sequence originates from a female donor with luminal breast cancer. Material: sorted memory CD4+ effector T cells from a lymph node. The cell subset or site label on this specimen signifies: CD45RA-negative sorted CD4+ T cells (memory Tconv or effector/memory Treg). The CDR3 is CASSPRLPSSYNEQFF. The DNA sequence reads TGTGCCAGCAGTCCCCGCCTCCCTAGCTCCTACAATGAGCAGTTCTTC.